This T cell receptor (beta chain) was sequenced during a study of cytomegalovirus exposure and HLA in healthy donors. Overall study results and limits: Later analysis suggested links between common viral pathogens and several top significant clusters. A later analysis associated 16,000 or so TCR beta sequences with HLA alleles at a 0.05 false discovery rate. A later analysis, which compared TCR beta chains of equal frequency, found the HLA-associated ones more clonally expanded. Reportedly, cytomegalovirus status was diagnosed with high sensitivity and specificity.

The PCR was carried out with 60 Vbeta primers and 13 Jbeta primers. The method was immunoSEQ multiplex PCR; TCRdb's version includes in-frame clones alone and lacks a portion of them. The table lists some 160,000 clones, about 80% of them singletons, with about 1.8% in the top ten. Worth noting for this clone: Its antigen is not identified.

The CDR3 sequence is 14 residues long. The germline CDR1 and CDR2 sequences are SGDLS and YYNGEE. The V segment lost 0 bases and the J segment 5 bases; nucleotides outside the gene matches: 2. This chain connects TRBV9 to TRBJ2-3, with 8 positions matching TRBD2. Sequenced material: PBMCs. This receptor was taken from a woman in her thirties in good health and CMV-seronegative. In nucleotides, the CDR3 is TGTGCCAGCAGCGTAGCCGGGAGGGGAGATACGCAGTATTTT. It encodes CASSVAGRGDTQYF.